Reported below is one T cell receptor (beta chain). Authors' data handling: By means of reference gene primer amplification, nucleated cell counts were estimated. Profiling relied on immunoSEQ multiplex PCR, and the TCRdb table lists in-frame clones only, not all of them. The D gene and trimming were derived from the DNA, and the V and J assignments and clone size from that table. The sample yields about 310,000 clones, 87% seen once. Trimming left V 4 bases short and J 5 bases short, with 17 bases between. This CDR3 spans 15 amino acids. Germline CDR1 reads MGHDK; CDR2 reads SYGVNS. The sample comes from a study of blood T cell repertoires in COVID-19.

The receptor was derived from a man aged 45-65 years with active or convalescent COVID-19. Sample: peripheral blood. The rearrangement uses TRBV25-1 and TRBJ1-2, with a weak D call TRBD1 (6 bases). CDR3 protein: CASSGGQGFGYGYTF. The CDR3 DNA reads TGTGCCAGCAGTGGGGGGCAGGGGTTTGGTTATGGCTACACCTTC.